Presented here are 22 T cell receptor beta chains from one specimen sequenced in a study of type 1 and type 2 diabetes patients. Genomic DNA was the PCR template. A primer set of 30 forward and 13 reverse primers amplified the CDR3. MiXCR, applied by TCRdb to the multiplex PCR reads, yields one record per CDR3 protein. The data contain about 250,000 distinct CDR3 sequences, roughly 48% of them singletons. The sequenced sample was peripheral blood mononuclear cells (PBMCs). Receptor source: a man younger than 35 with type 2 diabetes.

The J gene is TRBJ1-1, the V gene TRBV15; tentative D call: TRBD1 (6 bases). Trimming removed 0 bases from V and 5 bases from J, with 13 bases in between. In germline, CDR1 is LNHNV, CDR2 YYDKDF (reference sequence). The CDR3 runs to 15 residues. For the CDR3, the DNA is TGTGCCACCAGCAGAGAGAACAGGGCGGGGACTGAAGCTTTCTTT. Translated, it gives CATSRENRAGTEAFF.

This sequence joins TRBV6-6 and TRBJ2-5; D perhaps matches TRBD1 (5 bases). The germline V gene has CDR1 MNHNY and CDR2 SVGAGI (reference sequence). The CDR3 consists of 14 residues. With 5 bases removed from V and 0 bases from J, the gap between germline ends came to 10 bases. The CDR3 bases are TGTGCCAGCAGTCCCCCGGACAACCAAGAGACCCAGTACTTC. Translated, it gives CASSPPDNQETQYF.

The chain employs TRBV20-1 and TRBJ2-7; the D gene is possibly TRBD1 (5 bases). With 6 bases removed from V and 3 bases from J, the gap between germline ends came to 18 bases. The CDR3 has 14 amino acids. Per germline, CDR1 DFQATT and CDR2 SNEGSKA (reference sequence). CDR3 in amino acids: CSAQRRGRGYEQYF. The DNA for the CDR3 is TGCAGTGCGCAGCGAAGGGGAAGGGGCTACGAGCAGTACTTC.

The rearrangement joins TRBV28 to TRBJ2-7; the D gene is possibly TRBD1 (6 bases). V was shortened by 8 bases and J by 3 bases, with 17 bases between the two germline ends. This CDR3 contains 14 residues. Germline V CDR1 and CDR2: MDHEN, SYDVKM. This CDR3 reads CASCDRDTRYEQYF. CDR3 sequence (DNA): TGTGCCAGCTGTGACCGGGACACCCGCTACGAGCAGTACTTC.

The chain recombines TRBV4-2 with TRBJ2-7, with D perhaps given as TRBD1 or TRBD2 (5 bases each). The CDR3 loop spans 17 amino acids. Trimming stripped 4 bases from V and 0 bases from J, with 19 bases between. Germline values: CDR1 LGHNA, CDR2 YNFKEQ. The DNA for the CDR3 is TGTGCCAGCAGCCCGACCACCGGGACCGAAAGCTCCTACGAGCAGTACTTC. It codes for CASSPTTGTESSYEQYF.

This clonotype was detected a few times. The genes are TRBV5-1 and TRBJ1-2; possibly TRBD1 for D (5 bases). In germline, CDR1 is SGHRS, CDR2 YFSETQ. Trimming cost V 0 bases and J 8 bases, with 11 bases left between them. This CDR3 has 13 amino acids. CDR3 in DNA: TGCGCCAGCAGCTTGGAGGGGAGCACAGGCTACACCTTC. Translated, it gives CASSLEGSTGYTF.

This chain joins TRBV30 and TRBJ2-7, with D possibly TRBD1 on 5 matching bases. Germline CDR1 GTSNPN, CDR2 SVGIG (reference sequence). The CDR3 totals 14 residues. Trimming took 4 bases from V and 3 from J, leaving 16 bases between them. CDR3 residues: CAWNSLVGDYEQYF. CDR3 nucleotides: TGTGCCTGGAACTCGCTAGTAGGGGACTACGAGCAGTACTTC.

This clonotype was seen more than once but under ten times. The chain couples TRBV20-1 to TRBJ2-7, with 7 bases identical to TRBD1. The V gene end was trimmed by 5 bases and the J gene end by 0 bases; junction bases not matched to a gene: 4. Germline assignment: CDR1 DFQATT and CDR2 SNEGSKA (reference sequence). CDR3 length equals 13 residues. CDR3 in amino acids: CSALDRSSYEQYF. Written as DNA, the CDR3 is TGCAGTGCTCTGGACAGGAGCTCCTACGAGCAGTACTTC.

The gene calls are TRBV5-1 and TRBJ2-2; possibly TRBD1 for D (5 bases). Trimming left V 7 bases short and J 3 bases short, with 10 bases between. The germline V gene has CDR1 SGHRS and CDR2 YFSETQ. The CDR3 length is 13 residues. CDR3 DNA: TGCGCCAGCTGGGGCGCGGACACCGGGGAGCTGTTTTTT. Translating gives CASWGADTGELFF.

This chain uses TRBV19 with TRBJ1-4, with unresolved D. The germline gives CDR1 LNHDA, CDR2 SQIVND (reference sequence). The CDR3 contains 13 residues. Trimming cost V 7 bases and J 3 bases, with 9 bases left between them. The CDR3 region is CASMGVSNEKLFF. In DNA, the CDR3 is TGTGCCAGTATGGGCGTTTCTAATGAAAAACTGTTTTTT.

V and J are TRBV24-1 and TRBJ2-1; 9 positions match TRBD2. Germline V gene sequence: CDR1 KGHDR, CDR2 SFDVKD. V shed 8 bases and J 2 bases; nucleotides not matched to a gene: 6. The CDR3 totals 15 residues. The CDR3 DNA reads as TGTGCCACCATGAGTAGCGGGGGCGCCTACAATGAGCAGTTCTTC. Translation gives CATMSSGGAYNEQFF.

This chain links TRBV5-1 with TRBJ2-5; 7 bases agree with TRBD2. The length of the CDR3 is 15 residues. Germline values: CDR1 SGHRS, CDR2 YFSETQ. The ends lost 0 bases at V and 2 bases at J; junction bases unmatched: 4. CDR3: CASSLEWGGQETQYF. DNA of the CDR3: TGCGCCAGCAGCTTGGAGTGGGGGGGTCAAGAGACCCAGTACTTC.

This clonotype was seen more than once but under ten times. This rearrangement joins TRBV19 to TRBJ2-7, with 9 nucleotides matching TRBD2. Germline V gene data show CDR1 as LNHDA and CDR2 as SQIVND (reference sequence). The CDR3 is 20 residues long. V gave up 10 bases and J gave up 0 bases; unmatched junction bases: 25. The chain's CDR3 is CATSWGKQGSSGASSYEQYF. CDR3 nucleotide sequence: TGTGCCACCTCTTGGGGTAAACAGGGGTCTAGCGGGGCGAGCTCCTACGAGCAGTACTTC.

V usage is TRBV20-1 and J usage is TRBJ2-1; unclear D gene. The CDR3 totals 12 residues. Germline CDR1 and CDR2: DFQATT and SNEGSKA (reference sequence). Trimming took 5 bases from V and 5 from J, leaving 10 bases between them. The CDR3 protein is CSAPIGDNEQFF. CDR3 nucleotides: TGCAGTGCTCCTATTGGGGACAATGAGCAGTTCTTC.

This clonotype was seen ten or more times. A junction boundary mismatches the germline segment, possibly from a read error. V usage is TRBV5-1 and J usage is TRBJ2-5; weak D call: TRBD2 (5 bases). The CDR3 is 12 amino acids. Germline-derived CDR1 and CDR2 are SGHRS and YFSETQ. CDR3 DNA: TGTGCCAGCAGCCTAGCCCAAGAGACCCAGTACTTC. Its translation is CASSLAQETQYF.

The CDR3 nucleotides read TGTGCCAGCAGTTACAAGGCTACCAGACTGAACACTGAAGCTTTCTTT. It specifies CASSYKATRLNTEAFF. This sequence joins TRBV6-5 and TRBJ1-1; D is uncertain. From germline, CDR1 is MNHEY and CDR2 SVGAGI. Trimming left V 2 bases short and J 0 bases short, with 13 bases between. The CDR3 covers 16 residues.

The chain joins TRBV7-9 to TRBJ1-1, with D perhaps TRBD1 (5 bases). The CDR3 covers 18 residues. The V and J ends lost 3 bases and 3 bases respectively, with 23 bases between them. Germline assignment: CDR1 SEHNR and CDR2 FQNEAQ (reference sequence). The CDR3, as DNA: TGTGCCAGCAGCTTCCCGGGGGTGGGCAACACTAGGTACACTGAAGCTTTCTTT. Translated, it gives CASSFPGVGNTRYTEAFF. The full variable domain, its missing parts supplied by reference TRBV7-9 and TRBJ1-1, is DTGVSQNPRHKITKRGQNVTFRCDPISEHNRLYWYRQTLGQGPEFLTYFQNEAQLEKSRLLSDRFSAERPKGSFSTLEIQRTEQGDSAMYLCASSFPGVGNTRYTEAFFGQGTRLTVV.

This clonotype occurred a few times. The V and J genes are TRBV20-1 and TRBJ2-7; D may be TRBD2 (6 bases). CDR1 is DFQATT, CDR2 SNEGSKA, per germline (reference sequence). CDR3 size: 12 residues. V lost 8 bases and J lost 0, with 11 bases in between. The CDR3 protein is CSSWTTSYEQYF. The CDR3 nucleotides are TGCAGTTCGTGGACTACCTCCTACGAGCAGTACTTC.

In nucleotides, the CDR3 is TGCAGCCTCAGGGGTGGAGAGACCCAGTACTTC. As protein: CSLRGGETQYF. The chain carries TRBV29-1 and TRBJ2-5, with D possibly matching TRBD1 (6 bases). Germline CDR1 and CDR2: SQVTM and ANQGSEA. V was clipped by 8 bases and J by 4 bases, with 11 bases between them. The CDR3 sequence is 11 residues long.

This sequence joins TRBV12-5 and TRBJ1-1, with D hard to call. Germline CDR1 reads LGHNT; CDR2 reads FRNRAP. The CDR3 contains 13 residues. Trimming shortened V by 7 bases and J by 5 bases, and 14 bases separated the two germline ends. CDR3 region: CASVPAGDTEAFF. Here the CDR3 DNA reads TGTGCTAGTGTTCCGGCCGGAGATACTGAAGCTTTCTTT.

This clonotype was picked up a small number of times. The chain employs TRBV20-1 and TRBJ1-2; D is uncertain. The CDR3 has 11 amino acids. Germline loops: CDR1 DFQATT, CDR2 SNEGSKA (reference sequence). CDR3 coding DNA: TGCCCTGAGACGGCTATCTATGGCTACACCTTC. Protein sequence: CPETAIYGYTF.

The CDR3 protein is CSVLGDFYGYTF. In DNA form, the CDR3 reads TGCAGTGTTCTGGGGGACTTCTATGGCTACACCTTC. The chain recombines TRBV20-1 with TRBJ1-2, with D perhaps TRBD1 (5 bases). Between the trimmed V and J ends, which lost 7 bases and 4 bases, there was a span of 13 bases. CDR1 and CDR2 from the germline V gene are DFQATT and SNEGSKA (reference sequence). The CDR3 runs to 12 residues.